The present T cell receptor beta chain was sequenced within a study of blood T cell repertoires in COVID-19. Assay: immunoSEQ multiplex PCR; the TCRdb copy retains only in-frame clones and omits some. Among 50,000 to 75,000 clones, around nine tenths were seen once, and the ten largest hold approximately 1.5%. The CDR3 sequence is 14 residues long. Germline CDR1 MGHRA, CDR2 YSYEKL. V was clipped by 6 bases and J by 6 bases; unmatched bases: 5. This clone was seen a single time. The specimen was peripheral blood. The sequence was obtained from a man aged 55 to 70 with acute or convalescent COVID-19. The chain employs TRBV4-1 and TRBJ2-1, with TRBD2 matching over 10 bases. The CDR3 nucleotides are TGCGCCAGCAGAGGGACTAGCGCCGCCAATGAGCAGTTCTTC. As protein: CASRGTSAANEQFF.